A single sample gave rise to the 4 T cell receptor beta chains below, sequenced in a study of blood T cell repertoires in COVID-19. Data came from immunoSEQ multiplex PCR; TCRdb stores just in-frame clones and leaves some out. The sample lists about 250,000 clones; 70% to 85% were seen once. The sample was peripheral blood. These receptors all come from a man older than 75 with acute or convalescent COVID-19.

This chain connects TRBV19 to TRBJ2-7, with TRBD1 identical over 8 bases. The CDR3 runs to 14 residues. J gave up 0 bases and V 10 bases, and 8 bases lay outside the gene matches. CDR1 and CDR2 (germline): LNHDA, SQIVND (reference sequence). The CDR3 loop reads CATTDRVPSYEQYF. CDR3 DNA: TGTGCCACCACGGACAGGGTCCCCTCCTACGAGCAGTACTTC. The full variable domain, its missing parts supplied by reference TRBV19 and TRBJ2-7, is DGGITQSPKYLFRKEGQNVTLSCEQNLNHDAMYWYRQDPGQGLRLIYYSQIVNDFQKGDIAEGYSVSREKKESFPLTVTSAQKNPTAFYLCATTDRVPSYEQYFGPGTRLTVT.

CDR3 sequence reads: CASSYGLSGGDEQYF. DNA of the CDR3: TGTGCCAGCAGTTACGGGTTATCTGGAGGCGACGAGCAGTACTTC. This chain uses TRBV6-5 with TRBJ2-7; possibly TRBD2 for D (5 bases). CDR3 length equals 15 residues. The V gene's germline CDR1 is MNHEY and CDR2 SVGAGI. The ends were cut back, 2 bases at V and 5 bases at J, with 16 bases in the middle.

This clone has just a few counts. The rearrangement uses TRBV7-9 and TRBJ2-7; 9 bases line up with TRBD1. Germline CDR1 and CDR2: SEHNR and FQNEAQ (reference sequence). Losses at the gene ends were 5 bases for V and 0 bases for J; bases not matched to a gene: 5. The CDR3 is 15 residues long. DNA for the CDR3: TGTGCCAGCAGCAAGACGGGACAGGGCTCCTACGAGCAGTACTTC. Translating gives CASSKTGQGSYEQYF.

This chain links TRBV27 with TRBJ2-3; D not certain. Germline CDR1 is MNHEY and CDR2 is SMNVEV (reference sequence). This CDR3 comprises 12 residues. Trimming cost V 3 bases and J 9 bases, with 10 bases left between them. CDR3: CASSFNRDTQYF. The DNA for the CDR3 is TGTGCCAGCAGTTTTAACAGAGACACGCAGTATTTT.